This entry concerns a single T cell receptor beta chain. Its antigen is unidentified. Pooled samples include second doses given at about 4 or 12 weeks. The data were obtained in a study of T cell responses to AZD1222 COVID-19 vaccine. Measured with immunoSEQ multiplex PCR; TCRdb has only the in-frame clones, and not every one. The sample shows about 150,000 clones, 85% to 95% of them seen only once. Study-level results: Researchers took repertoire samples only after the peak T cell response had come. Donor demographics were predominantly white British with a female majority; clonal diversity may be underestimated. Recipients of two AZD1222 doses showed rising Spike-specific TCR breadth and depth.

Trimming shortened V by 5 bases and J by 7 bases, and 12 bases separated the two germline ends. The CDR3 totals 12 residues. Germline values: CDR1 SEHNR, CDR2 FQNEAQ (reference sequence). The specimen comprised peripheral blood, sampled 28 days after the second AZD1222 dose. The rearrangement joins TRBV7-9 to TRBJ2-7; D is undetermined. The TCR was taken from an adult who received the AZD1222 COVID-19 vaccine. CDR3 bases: TGTGCCAGCAGCGAATACTCTAAGGAGCAGTACTTC. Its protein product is CASSEYSKEQYF. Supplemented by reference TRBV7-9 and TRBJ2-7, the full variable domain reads DTGVSQNPRHKITKRGQNVTFRCDPISEHNRLYWYRQTLGQGPEFLTYFQNEAQLEKSRLLSDRFSAERPKGSFSTLEIQRTEQGDSAMYLCASSEYSKEQYFGPGTRLTVT.